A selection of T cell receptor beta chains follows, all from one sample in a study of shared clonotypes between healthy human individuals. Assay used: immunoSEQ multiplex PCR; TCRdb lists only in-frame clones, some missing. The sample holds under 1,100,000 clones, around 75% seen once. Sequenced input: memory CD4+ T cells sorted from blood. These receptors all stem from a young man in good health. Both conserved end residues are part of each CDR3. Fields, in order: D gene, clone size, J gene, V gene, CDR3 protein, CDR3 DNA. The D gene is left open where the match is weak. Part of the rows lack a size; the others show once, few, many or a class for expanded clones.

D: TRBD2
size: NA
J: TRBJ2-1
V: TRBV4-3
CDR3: CASSQRAGLADSYNEQFF
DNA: TGCGCCAGCAGCCAACGCGCGGGACTAGCGGACTCCTACAATGAGCAGTTCTTC

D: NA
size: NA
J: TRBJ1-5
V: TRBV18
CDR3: CASSDQGSSAQPQHF
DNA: TGTGCCAGCTCGGACCAAGGGTCCTCGGCGCAGCCCCAGCATTTT

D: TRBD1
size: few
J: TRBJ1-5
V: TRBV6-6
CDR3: CASSSQGPSNQPQHF
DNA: TGTGCCAGCAGTTCACAGGGGCCGAGCAATCAGCCCCAGCATTTT

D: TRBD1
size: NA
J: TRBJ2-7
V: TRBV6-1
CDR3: CASRATGYTSYEQYF
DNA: TGTGCCAGCAGGGCGACAGGGTATACCTCCTACGAGCAGTACTTC

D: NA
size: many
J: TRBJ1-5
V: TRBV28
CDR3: CASSLGRDSNQPQHF
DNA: TGTGCCAGCAGTTTGGGGCGAGATAGCAATCAGCCCCAGCATTTT

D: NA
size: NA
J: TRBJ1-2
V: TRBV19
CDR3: CASSISGTNYGYTF
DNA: TGTGCCAGTAGTATATCAGGGACTAACTATGGCTACACCTTC

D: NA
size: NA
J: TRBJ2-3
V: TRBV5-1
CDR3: CASSFSTGDTQYF
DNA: TGCGCCAGCAGCTTTTCCACAGGGGATACGCAGTATTTT

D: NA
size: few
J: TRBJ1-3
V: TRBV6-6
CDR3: CASNSPQVGGTIYF
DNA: TGTGCCAGCAACTCCCCCCAGGTTGGAGGCACCATATATTTT

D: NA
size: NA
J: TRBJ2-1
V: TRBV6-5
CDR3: CASSYTSGAYNEQFF
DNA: TGTGCCAGCAGTTACACTAGTGGGGCCTACAATGAGCAGTTCTTC

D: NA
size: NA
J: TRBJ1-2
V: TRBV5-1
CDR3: CASSLAGEGGNYGYTF
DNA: TGCGCCAGCAGCTTGGCCGGTGAAGGTGGTAACTATGGCTACACCTTC

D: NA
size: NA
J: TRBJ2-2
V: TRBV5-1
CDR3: CASSGGGHMNTGELFF
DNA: TGCGCCAGCAGTGGGGGCGGGCACATGAACACCGGGGAGCTGTTTTTT

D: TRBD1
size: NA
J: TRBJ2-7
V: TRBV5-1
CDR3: CASRGQGGFLDEQYF
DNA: TGCGCCAGCAGAGGACAGGGTGGATTTCTAGACGAGCAGTACTTC

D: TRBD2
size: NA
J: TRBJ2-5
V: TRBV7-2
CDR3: CASSFGRRETQYF
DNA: TGTGCCAGCAGCTTCGGGAGGAGAGAGACCCAGTACTTC

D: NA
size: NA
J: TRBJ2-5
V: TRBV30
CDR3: CAWAPGTGVGETQYF
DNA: TGTGCCTGGGCCCCCGGGACGGGGGTAGGAGAGACCCAGTACTTC

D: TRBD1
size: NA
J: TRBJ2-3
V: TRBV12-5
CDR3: CASGPNPGQSLTDTQYF
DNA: TGTGCTAGTGGACCTAATCCGGGACAGAGCTTAACAGATACGCAGTATTTT

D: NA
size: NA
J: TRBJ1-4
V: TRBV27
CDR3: CASSWSPNEKLFF
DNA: TGTGCCAGCAGTTGGAGCCCTAATGAAAAACTGTTTTTT

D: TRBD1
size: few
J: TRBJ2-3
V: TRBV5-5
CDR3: CASSPTGSNTNTQYF
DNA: TGTGCCAGCAGCCCGACAGGGTCAAACACAAATACGCAGTATTTT

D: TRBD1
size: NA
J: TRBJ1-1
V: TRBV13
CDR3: CASSFGQGRGLTEAFF
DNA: TGTGCCAGCAGTTTCGGACAGGGGAGGGGACTTACTGAAGCTTTCTTT

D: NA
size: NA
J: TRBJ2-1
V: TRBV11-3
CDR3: CASSLVTMGDNEQFF
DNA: TGTGCCAGCAGCTTAGTAACGATGGGGGACAATGAGCAGTTCTTC

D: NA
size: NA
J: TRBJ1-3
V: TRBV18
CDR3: CASSPGSSGNTIYF
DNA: TGTGCCAGCTCACCTGGGTCCTCTGGAAACACCATATATTTT

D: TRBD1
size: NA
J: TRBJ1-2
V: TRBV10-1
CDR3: CAKNGQDYYGYTF
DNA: TGCGCTAAGAACGGACAGGATTACTATGGCTACACCTTC

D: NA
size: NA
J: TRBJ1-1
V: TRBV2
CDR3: CASREQYSSEAFF
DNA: TGTGCCAGCAGGGAACAATACAGCTCTGAAGCTTTCTTT

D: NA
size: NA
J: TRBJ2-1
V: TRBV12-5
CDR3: CASGLVLRTDYNEQFF
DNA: TGTGCTAGTGGTTTGGTACTAAGGACCGACTACAATGAGCAGTTCTTC

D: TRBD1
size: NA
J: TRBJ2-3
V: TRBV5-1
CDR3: CASSLGQGFTDTQYF
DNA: TGCGCCAGCAGCTTGGGACAGGGGTTCACAGATACGCAGTATTTT

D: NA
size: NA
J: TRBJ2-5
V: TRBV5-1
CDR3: CASSLGGGLGTQYF
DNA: TGCGCCAGCAGCTTGGGTGGAGGGCTGGGGACCCAGTACTTC

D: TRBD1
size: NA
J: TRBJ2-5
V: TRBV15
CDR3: CATSRDIMRQGASETQYF
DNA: TGTGCCACCAGCAGAGATATCATGAGACAGGGGGCTTCAGAGACCCAGTACTTC